The T cell receptor (beta chain) under discussion was sequenced for a study of T cells in tuberculosis. The wider study: CD1B tetramers identified T cells specific for mycobacterial lipid GMM.

Cells were sorted from thawed PBMC rested overnight and stained with GMM-loaded CD1B tetramer, viability dye and anti-CD3. The CD1B tetramers carried C32 glucose monomycolate purified from Rhodococcus equi. Chain pairing is unknown; alpha and beta were sequenced separately. Measured with immunoSEQ multiplex PCR; TCRdb has only the in-frame clones, and not every one. Found here are approximately 59,000 clones, roughly 87% of them singletons; the top ten hold 20% to 25%. Trimming at V came to 1 base and at J to 9 bases, leaving 6 bases not matched to a gene. The CDR3 contains 15 residues. CDR1 SNHLY and CDR2 FYNNEI come from the germline V gene.

The sample was CD1b-GMM tetramer-negative cells sorted from PBMCs. V usage is TRBV2 and J usage is TRBJ2-1, with 10 bases identical to TRBD2. The receptor comes from an adult woman with latent tuberculosis. The CDR3 DNA reads as TGTGCCAGCAGTGAAGGGAGCGGGGGGGCCCCTGAGCAGTTCTTC. Translated, it gives CASSEGSGGAPEQFF.